Listed below are T cell receptor beta chains from one sample, sequenced in a study of CD8+CD57+ T cells in acquired aplastic anemia. Each CDR3 protein gets one entry after TCRdb re-called the reads with MiXCR. The repertoire has over 150,000 distinct CDR3 sequences, less than 65% of them found once; the top ten carry about 44%. The sample comprised sorted CD4+, CD8+, or CD8+CD57+ T cells (not recorded which) from PBMCs. The receptor source for this set is a human donor with aplastic anemia. The CDR3 runs from the conserved cysteine through the conserved F or W. Fields, in order: clone size, V gene, D gene, J gene, CDR3 DNA, CDR3 protein. D genes are given only for firm matches. Some rows have no size entry. The others give once, few or many, or a class for an expanded clone.

size: once; V: TRBV19; D: TRBD1; J: TRBJ1-2; DNA: TGTGCCAGTAGTGCCGGACAGGGTGGGTCTGGCTACACCTTC; CDR3: CASSAGQGGSGYTF
size: .; V: TRBV7-9; D: TRBD2; J: TRBJ2-2; DNA: TGTGCCAGCAGCAAGGGACTAGCGGGGGACACCGGGGAGCTGTTTTTT; CDR3: CASSKGLAGDTGELFF
size: .; V: TRBV9; D: .; J: TRBJ1-1; DNA: TGTGCCAGCAGCGTAGGGGTGTGGACTGAAGCTTTCTTT; CDR3: CASSVGVWTEAFF
size: .; V: TRBV7-6; D: .; J: TRBJ2-5; DNA: TGTGCTAGCAGCTTAGTTGCAGCTGGGGAGACCCAGTACTTC; CDR3: CASSLVAAGETQYF
size: .; V: TRBV5-1; D: TRBD1; J: TRBJ2-7; DNA: TGCGCCAGCAGTAAGGCCGTGGACAGGGGCTACGAGCAGTACTTC; CDR3: CASSKAVDRGYEQYF
size: .; V: TRBV15; D: .; J: TRBJ2-5; DNA: TGTGCCACCAGCTCAAGAAAGGGGCGGGAGACCCAGTACTTC; CDR3: CATSSRKGRETQYF
size: .; V: TRBV7-9; D: .; J: TRBJ1-3; DNA: TGTGCCAGCAGCCCAAGAGGGACCGCCAGTCGGTCTGGAAACACCATATATTTT; CDR3: CASSPRGTASRSGNTIYF
size: few; V: TRBV27; D: .; J: TRBJ2-3; DNA: TGTGCCAGCAGTTTATATGGGGAGTCAGATACGCAGTATTTT; CDR3: CASSLYGESDTQYF
size: few; V: TRBV2; D: TRBD2; J: TRBJ2-7; DNA: TGTGCCACCACTAGCGGAGCCTACGAGCAGTACTTC; CDR3: CATTSGAYEQYF
size: .; V: TRBV7-2; D: TRBD1; J: TRBJ2-2; DNA: TGTGCCAGCAGACCACAGGGGTCCGGGGAGCTGTTTTTT; CDR3: CASRPQGSGELFF
size: .; V: TRBV7-7; D: .; J: TRBJ2-7; DNA: TGTGCTAGCAGCCCCCATGGAGGGTCCGAGCAGTACTTC; CDR3: CASSPHGGSEQYF
size: .; V: TRBV10-3; D: TRBD1; J: TRBJ2-1; DNA: TGTGCCATGAGGGGGACAGACAACAATGAGCAGTTCTTC; CDR3: CAMRGTDNNEQFF
size: .; V: TRBV20-1; D: .; J: TRBJ1-4; DNA: TGCAGTGCTAGAGGGGGGACGGATGAAAAACTGTTTTTT; CDR3: CSARGGTDEKLFF
size: few; V: TRBV5-1; D: .; J: TRBJ2-7; DNA: TGCGCCAGCAGCGGACGGGTATCTGGCGAGCAGTACTTC; CDR3: CASSGRVSGEQYF
size: .; V: TRBV7-3; D: .; J: TRBJ1-5; DNA: TGTGCCAGCAGCCCAAGACATGGGGGCGAGGAGCCCCAGCATTTT; CDR3: CASSPRHGGEEPQHF
size: .; V: TRBV29-1; D: .; J: TRBJ2-7; DNA: TGCAGCGTTGCCAGGGGTCACAGATCGGGCTACGAGCAGTACTTC; CDR3: CSVARGHRSGYEQYF
size: .; V: TRBV20-1; D: TRBD2; J: TRBJ2-1; DNA: TGCAGTGCTAGAGGACTCGGGACTAGCCAGTTCTTC; CDR3: CSARGLGTSQFF
size: .; V: TRBV7-9; D: TRBD1; J: TRBJ1-2; DNA: TGTGCCAGCAGCCAAGACAGGGATGGCTACACCTTC; CDR3: CASSQDRDGYTF
size: .; V: TRBV19; D: .; J: TRBJ1-1; DNA: TGTGCCAGTAGTCTTTGGGGAAGGAACACTGAAGCTTTCTTT; CDR3: CASSLWGRNTEAFF
size: .; V: TRBV20-1; D: .; J: TRBJ1-5; DNA: TGCAGTGCTAGTGAAATCCACCCCAATCAGCCCCAGCATTTT; CDR3: CSASEIHPNQPQHF
size: .; V: TRBV5-8; D: .; J: TRBJ2-1; DNA: TGTACCAGCAGCTTTAGGACAAGCTCCTACAATGAGCAGTTCTTC; CDR3: CTSSFRTSSYNEQFF
size: .; V: TRBV10-3; D: TRBD1; J: TRBJ2-6; DNA: TGTGCCATCAGTGAGTTCCGGACAGGGTCGGCCGGGGCCAACGTCCTGACTTTC; CDR3: CAISEFRTGSAGANVLTF
size: .; V: TRBV2; D: TRBD2; J: TRBJ2-1; DNA: TGTGCCAGCAGTGAGAGGGAGGGGATGGAGTTCTTC; CDR3: CASSEREGMEFF
size: once; V: TRBV4-2; D: TRBD1; J: TRBJ2-1; DNA: TGTGCCAGCAGACCGACAGGGGATCCCCTCCGGCAGCAGTTCTTC; CDR3: CASRPTGDPLRQQFF
size: .; V: TRBV7-2; D: .; J: TRBJ2-7; DNA: TGTGCCAGCAGCCGCCGGGAGTTGGAGCAGTACTTC; CDR3: CASSRRELEQYF
size: few; V: TRBV5-5; D: .; J: TRBJ2-3; DNA: TGTGCCAGCAGCTTAATACGGAGGGGGCACACAGATACGCAGTATTTT; CDR3: CASSLIRRGHTDTQYF
size: .; V: TRBV29-1; D: .; J: TRBJ2-7; DNA: TGCAGCGTAGGGCCAGATTCCTACGAGCAGTACTTC; CDR3: CSVGPDSYEQYF
size: .; V: TRBV20-1; D: .; J: TRBJ2-7; DNA: TGCAGTGCTAGGGGAGGACGGGATCCCTACGAGCAGTACTTC; CDR3: CSARGGRDPYEQYF
size: .; V: TRBV9; D: TRBD1; J: TRBJ2-2; DNA: TGTGCCAGCAGTTTGAGACAGGGGTCCGGGGAGCTGTTTTTT; CDR3: CASSLRQGSGELFF
size: .; V: TRBV7-2; D: .; J: TRBJ1-6; DNA: TGTGCCAGCAGCCTAGAGGGGTCACCCCTCCACTTT; CDR3: CASSLEGSPLHF
size: .; V: TRBV3-1; D: .; J: TRBJ2-1; DNA: TGTGCCAGCAGCCAAGAAAACCGAGACAATGAGCAGTTCTTC; CDR3: CASSQENRDNEQFF
size: many; V: TRBV19; D: .; J: TRBJ1-6; DNA: TGTGCCAGTAGTCCGGACGTAGGGTGGATGTCACCCCTCCACTTT; CDR3: CASSPDVGWMSPLHF
size: few; V: TRBV7-9; D: .; J: TRBJ1-1; DNA: TGTGCCAGCGTCGGACCTGAAGCTTTCTTT; CDR3: CASVGPEAFF
size: .; V: TRBV29-1; D: .; J: TRBJ1-2; DNA: TGCAGCGCTTACCTGTCCCGGGCGATCTATGGCTACACCTTC; CDR3: CSAYLSRAIYGYTF
size: .; V: TRBV5-1; D: TRBD2; J: TRBJ2-7; DNA: TGCGCCAGCAGCTTGGTGGGACTAGCCTACGAGCAGTACTTC; CDR3: CASSLVGLAYEQYF
size: .; V: TRBV7-6; D: TRBD1; J: TRBJ2-1; DNA: TGTGCCAGCAGCCGCGGACAGGGTATCACCCCTTACAATGAGCAGTTCTTC; CDR3: CASSRGQGITPYNEQFF
size: .; V: TRBV7-3; D: TRBD1; J: TRBJ2-7; DNA: TGTGCCAGCAGCTTAACCGGGACAGGGGCCTACGAGCAGTACTTC; CDR3: CASSLTGTGAYEQYF
size: .; V: TRBV24-1; D: .; J: TRBJ1-6; DNA: TGTGCCACCAGTGGGGGGGCAGGACCCCTCCACTTT; CDR3: CATSGGAGPLHF
size: many; V: TRBV5-1; D: .; J: TRBJ1-1; DNA: TGCGCCAGCAGCTTTGGGTCTGAAGCTTTCTTT; CDR3: CASSFGSEAFF
size: .; V: TRBV7-8; D: TRBD2; J: TRBJ2-3; DNA: TGTGCCAGCAGCTTAGTAGCGGGGGCCCAGGATACGCAGTATTTT; CDR3: CASSLVAGAQDTQYF
size: .; V: TRBV14; D: .; J: TRBJ2-7; DNA: TGTGCCAGCAGCCAAAACCTCCAGCGGGAGCAGTACTTC; CDR3: CASSQNLQREQYF
size: .; V: TRBV6-5; D: .; J: TRBJ1-1; DNA: TGTGCCAGCATTTCGGACTGGAACACTGAAGCTTTCTTT; CDR3: CASISDWNTEAFF
size: .; V: TRBV9; D: TRBD1; J: TRBJ1-1; DNA: TGTGCCAGCAGCGTAGACCAGGGGGCGGTAGCTTTCTTT; CDR3: CASSVDQGAVAFF
size: .; V: TRBV27; D: .; J: TRBJ1-2; DNA: TGTGCCAGCAGTATGACAGGACCAAACTATGGCTACACCTTC; CDR3: CASSMTGPNYGYTF
size: .; V: TRBV20-1; D: .; J: TRBJ1-2; DNA: TGCAGTGCCTCGACAGGAAATTATGGCTACACCTTC; CDR3: CSASTGNYGYTF
size: .; V: TRBV29-1; D: TRBD2; J: TRBJ2-3; DNA: TGCAGCGTTGCCGGACTAGCGGGAGGGTTCACAGATACGCAGTATTTT; CDR3: CSVAGLAGGFTDTQYF
size: .; V: TRBV20-1; D: .; J: TRBJ1-1; DNA: TGCAGTGCTAGGGGGCGGAACACTGAAGCTTTCTTT; CDR3: CSARGRNTEAFF
size: .; V: TRBV5-5; D: .; J: TRBJ2-7; DNA: TGTGCCAGCAGCGACCCCAATCTCCGGGAGCAGTACTTC; CDR3: CASSDPNLREQYF
size: few; V: TRBV2; D: TRBD1; J: TRBJ2-1; DNA: TGTGCCAGCAGTGATAGCACTGACAGGGCGGGTTTGGGTGAGCAGTTCTTC; CDR3: CASSDSTDRAGLGEQFF
size: many; V: TRBV5-6; D: .; J: TRBJ2-7; DNA: TGTGCCAGCAGCTCGGGCGGGTTCTCCTACGAGCAGTACTTC; CDR3: CASSSGGFSYEQYF
size: .; V: TRBV7-9; D: TRBD1; J: TRBJ1-3; DNA: TGTGCCAGCAGCTTAGCACGGGACAGCGGAAACACCATATATTTT; CDR3: CASSLARDSGNTIYF